A selection of T cell receptor beta chains follows, all from one sample in a study of T cells after yellow fever vaccination. One entry per CDR3 protein results from TCRdb running MiXCR on the 5' RACE reads. The data hold tens of thousands of distinct CDR3 sequences, with roughly 3.4% observed a single time. This specimen consisted of PBMCs, either bulk or a sorted T-cell subset (CD4+, CD8+, memory, or dextramer-sorted; not recorded which), obtained approximately 47 days after the first yellow fever vaccination. The receptors shown here come from a young man who received the YFV17D yellow fever vaccine. Each CDR3 is given with its conserved first and last residue. The order of the fields is clone size, J gene, V gene, D gene, CDR3 protein, CDR3 DNA. The D gene is left open where the match is weak. Size is stated as once, few, many or a size class.

many	TRBJ2-7	TRBV4-1	TRBD2	CASSQGAGVSYEQYF	TGCGCCAGCAGCCAAGGAGCGGGGGTCTCCTACGAGCAGTACTTC
many	TRBJ2-7	TRBV7-2	.	CASSLGGHPTYEQYF	TGTGCCAGCAGCTTAGGGGGCCATCCCACCTACGAGCAGTACTTC
many	TRBJ1-1	TRBV20-1	.	CSAGDISGSDEAFF	TGCAGTGCGGGGGACATCTCTGGCTCTGATGAAGCTTTCTTT
many	TRBJ2-2	TRBV21-1	.	CASSKAPKGNTGELFF	TGTGCCAGCAGCAAAGCGCCTAAGGGGAACACCGGGGAGCTGTTTTTT
many	TRBJ2-1	TRBV18	TRBD1	CASSPGGQGFNEQFF	TGTGCCAGCTCACCGGGGGGACAGGGGTTCAATGAGCAGTTCTTC
many	TRBJ2-3	TRBV15	.	CATSRDVANTQYF	TGTGCCACCAGCAGAGATGTTGCGAATACGCAGTATTTT
many	TRBJ2-3	TRBV5-4	.	CASSLYAITDTQYF	TGTGCCAGCAGCTTGTATGCAATCACAGATACGCAGTATTTT
many	TRBJ2-1	TRBV7-8	.	CASSTRQVFNEQFF	TGTGCCAGCAGCACCCGACAGGTGTTCAATGAGCAGTTCTTC
many	TRBJ2-1	TRBV12-3/TRBV12-4	TRBD2	CASSFRLAGLGEQFF	TGTGCCAGCAGTTTCAGACTAGCGGGACTAGGTGAGCAGTTCTTC
many	TRBJ2-3	TRBV18	TRBD1	CASKEGQPTDTQYF	TGTGCCAGCAAAGAGGGACAGCCCACAGATACGCAGTATTTT
many	TRBJ2-1	TRBV7-2	.	CASSLAGTYNEQFF	TGTGCCAGCAGCTTAGCGGGGACCTACAATGAGCAGTTCTTC
many	TRBJ2-6	TRBV11-2	TRBD1	CASSKTTGGDVLTF	TGTGCCAGCAGTAAAACGACAGGGGGGGACGTCCTGACTTTC